These T cell receptor beta chains were read from a single sample in a study of glioma-infiltrating T cells after dendritic cell vaccination. Sequencing used immunoSEQ multiplex PCR; TCRdb keeps in-frame clones, though not all of them. The sample holds about 96,000 clones, about four fifths seen once. The sample was blood, taken before dendritic cell vaccination. These receptors were obtained from a human donor with glioblastoma. The CDR3 runs from the conserved cysteine through the conserved F or W. A D gene is named only where the DNA matches it firmly. Not all rows give a size; the values are once, few, many and, for expanded clones, a class.

CDR3 length | J gene | D gene | clone size | V gene | CDR3 DNA | CDR3 protein
12 | TRBJ2-3 | . | few | TRBV10-1 | TGCGCCAGCAGCGACGACTCCCATACGCAGTATTTT | CASSDDSHTQYF
15 | TRBJ2-7 | TRBD1 | . | TRBV5-4 | TGTGCCAGCAGCACCGGGACAGATGAAATTTACGAGCAGTACTTC | CASSTGTDEIYEQYF
16 | TRBJ1-1 | TRBD1 | . | TRBV7-3 | TGTGCCAGCAGCTTAATGGGACAGAGCATGAACACTGAAGCTTTCTTT | CASSLMGQSMNTEAFF
15 | TRBJ2-5 | TRBD2 | . | TRBV5-6 | TGTGCCAGCAGGGCCGGACTAGCGGGAGAAGAGACCCAGTACTTC | CASRAGLAGEETQYF
14 | TRBJ1-1 | . | . | TRBV7-9 | TGTGCCAGCAGCTTTGAGGGGGTGAACACTGAAGCTTTCTTT | CASSFEGVNTEAFF
17 | TRBJ2-6 | . | . | TRBV19 | TGTGCCAGTAGTATAGCCCCACAGGACTCTGGGGCCAACGTCCTGACTTTC | CASSIAPQDSGANVLTF
14 | TRBJ2-7 | . | . | TRBV30 | TGTGCCTGGAGGACGGGAACTTCCTCCTACGAGCAGTACTTC | CAWRTGTSSYEQYF
16 | TRBJ1-6 | . | . | TRBV18 | TGTGCCAGCTCACCAGCGGGGCCCCCCTATAATTCACCCCTCCACTTT | CASSPAGPPYNSPLHF
13 | TRBJ2-7 | TRBD1 | . | TRBV27 | TGTGCCAGCAGGGGGACAGGCTACTACGAGCAGTACTTC | CASRGTGYYEQYF
14 | TRBJ2-5 | TRBD1 | . | TRBV6-1 | TGTGCCAGCGGATGGACAGGGTCAGCGGAGACCCAGTACTTC | CASGWTGSAETQYF
12 | TRBJ1-1 | . | few | TRBV11-3 | TGTGCCAGTGGGAGGGACCCCACTGAAGCTTTCTTT | CASGRDPTEAFF
11 | TRBJ1-3 | . | . | TRBV29-1 | TGCAGCCACCGGGCTGGAAACACCATATATTTT | CSHRAGNTIYF
15 | TRBJ1-5 | . | . | TRBV5-5 | TGTGCCAGCAGCCCCCTCGGGTGGGGAGATCAGCCCCAGCATTTT | CASSPLGWGDQPQHF
12 | TRBJ1-5 | . | few | TRBV10-3 | TGTGCCATCAGTGCAGGGGATCAGCCCCAGCATTTT | CAISAGDQPQHF
19 | TRBJ1-1 | TRBD1 | . | TRBV19 | TGTGCCAGTAGTATAGATCTACCGTACGAATCAGGGGGAATTGATGAAGCTTTCTTT | CASSIDLPYESGGIDEAFF
14 | TRBJ1-2 | TRBD1 | . | TRBV6-5 | TGTGCCAGCAGTCACGACAGGGGGGTACGTGGCTACACCTTC | CASSHDRGVRGYTF
17 | TRBJ1-1 | . | . | TRBV5-1 | TGCGCCAGCAGCCCCAACAGGGTCTCCCTGATGAACACTGAAGCTTTCTTT | CASSPNRVSLMNTEAFF
14 | TRBJ1-2 | . | few | TRBV7-9 | TGTGCCAGCAGCTTAGGCCAGAATAACTATGGCTACACCTTC | CASSLGQNNYGYTF
15 | TRBJ2-7 | TRBD2 | . | TRBV5-1 | TGCGCCAGCAGTTCCACTAGCGGGAGGCCTTACGAGCAGTACTTC | CASSSTSGRPYEQYF
14 | TRBJ2-3 | . | . | TRBV27 | TGTGCCACCGCGTCAGGCACTTCAACAGATACGCAGTATTTT | CATASGTSTDTQYF
14 | TRBJ1-5 | TRBD1 | once | TRBV27 | TGTGCCAGCAGTTTAGGGGACAGTAATCAGCCCCAGCATTTT | CASSLGDSNQPQHF
15 | TRBJ1-1 | TRBD1 | . | TRBV7-6 | TGTGCCAGCAGAGCCGGGACAGGGTTTTACACTGAAGCTTTCTTT | CASRAGTGFYTEAFF
19 | TRBJ2-7 | TRBD2 | . | TRBV11-2 | TGTGCCAGCAGCCTCAAAACCATAAGGACTAGCGGGGACTCCTACGAGCAGTACTTC | CASSLKTIRTSGDSYEQYF
15 | TRBJ2-7 | TRBD1 | . | TRBV30 | TGTGCCTGGAGGCAATTGGGACAGGGAGCCTACGAGCAGTACTTC | CAWRQLGQGAYEQYF
14 | TRBJ1-2 | TRBD1 | once | TRBV11-1 | TGTGCCAGCAGCATGGAGGACAGGGGGTCTGGCTACACCTTC | CASSMEDRGSGYTF
11 | TRBJ2-7 | . | once | TRBV20-1 | TGCAGTGCTGTACAGGGATACGAGCAGTACTTC | CSAVQGYEQYF
13 | TRBJ2-7 | TRBD1 | . | TRBV30 | TGTGCCTGGAGTCGGGACAGGGTGGGGGAGCAGTACTTC | CAWSRDRVGEQYF
14 | TRBJ1-1 | . | few | TRBV13 | TGTGCCAGCAGCGGGGGCTATAGGTACACTGAAGCTTTCTTT | CASSGGYRYTEAFF
16 | TRBJ2-2 | TRBD2 | few | TRBV7-2 | TGTGCCAGCAGCTCCAGAGCCGCGGGGGGCACCGGGGAGCTGTTTTTT | CASSSRAAGGTGELFF
12 | TRBJ2-1 | . | . | TRBV28 | TGTGCCAGCAGTTTAATGGGACTTCGCCGGTTCTTC | CASSLMGLRRFF
14 | TRBJ1-1 | . | . | TRBV30 | TGTGCCTGGATTAAGGGGTCTATGTTCGCTGAAGCTTTCTTT | CAWIKGSMFAEAFF
16 | TRBJ2-2 | TRBD2 | once | TRBV7-3 | TGTGCCAGCAGCGTACTAGCGGGAGACGAAACCGGGGAGCTGTTTTTT | CASSVLAGDETGELFF
14 | TRBJ2-3 | TRBD1 | few | TRBV7-6 | TGTGCCAGCAGCCGGGACAGGGACACAGATACGCAGTATTTT | CASSRDRDTDTQYF
16 | TRBJ2-7 | . | few | TRBV5-1 | TGCGCCAGCAGCTTGGCCCGGGGGGCGAGCACCTACGAGCAGTACTTC | CASSLARGASTYEQYF
16 | TRBJ1-1 | TRBD1 | . | TRBV2 | TGTGCCAGCAGTGCAGGGGGCCCACCGAAGAACACTGAAGCTTTCTTT | CASSAGGPPKNTEAFF
14 | TRBJ1-1 | TRBD1 | . | TRBV29-1 | TGCAGCGTTGAGATCGACAGGGCGAGCACTGAAGCTTTCTTT | CSVEIDRASTEAFF
15 | TRBJ2-3 | TRBD1 | . | TRBV6-1 | TGTGCCAGCAGTGTCCTCCAGGACAGGGGAGATACGCAGTATTTT | CASSVLQDRGDTQYF
17 | TRBJ1-5 | . | . | TRBV19 | TGTGCCAGTAGTATATGGGGGGTCGGTTATAGCAATCAGCCCCAGCATTTT | CASSIWGVGYSNQPQHF
13 | TRBJ1-2 | . | once | TRBV7-9 | TGTGCCATCAACAAATGGCAGGGCTATGGCTACACCTTC | CAINKWQGYGYTF
15 | TRBJ1-4 | TRBD1 | . | TRBV28 | TGTGCCAGCAGTCCCCCGGAGGGGGCGTATGAAAAACTGTTTTTT | CASSPPEGAYEKLFF
16 | TRBJ2-1 | TRBD2 | . | TRBV7-3 | TGTGCCAGCAGCTTAGGGGGACTAGCTTCCTACAATGAGCAGTTCTTC | CASSLGGLASYNEQFF
14 | TRBJ1-2 | . | . | TRBV5-5 | TGTGCCAGCAGCAGGGGGGGCGGAGACTATGGCTACACCTTC | CASSRGGGDYGYTF
15 | TRBJ1-2 | TRBD1 | few | TRBV7-9 | TGTGCCAGCAGCTTCGGGGGGGGACAGGGTGCCGCTTACACCTTC | CASSFGGGQGAAYTF
18 | TRBJ1-1 | . | . | TRBV4-1 | TGCGCCAGCACCGCCCAACGCCTTCTAGGAAGGATGAACACTGAAGCTTTCTTT | CASTAQRLLGRMNTEAFF
18 | TRBJ2-7 | TRBD1 | . | TRBV6-1 | TGTGCCAGCAGTGAAGCCTGGGAGGGACAGGGAATCACCTACGAGCAGTACTTC | CASSEAWEGQGITYEQYF
11 | TRBJ1-1 | . | . | TRBV7-9 | TGTGCCAGCAGGGGCCCCGGTCAAGCTTTCTTT | CASRGPGQAFF
12 | TRBJ1-2 | TRBD1 | . | TRBV18 | TGTGCCAGCTCACCCACAGGGGTAGGCTACACCTTC | CASSPTGVGYTF
16 | TRBJ2-3 | . | few | TRBV5-1 | TGCGCCAGCAGCTTGGGACAGGAGCCAAGCACAGATACGCAGTATTTT | CASSLGQEPSTDTQYF
14 | TRBJ1-4 | . | . | TRBV28 | TGTGCCAGCAGTCCGACAGCAACTAATGAAAAACTGTTTTTT | CASSPTATNEKLFF
17 | TRBJ1-1 | . | . | TRBV19 | TGTGCCAGTAGTAGAAGTCCGGGGGGTGTTTTGAACACTGAAGCTTTCTTT | CASSRSPGGVLNTEAFF
15 | TRBJ2-1 | TRBD1 | . | TRBV6-5 | TGTGCCAGCAGTCCCGGGACAGGGACCTACAATGAGCAGTTCTTC | CASSPGTGTYNEQFF
14 | TRBJ1-4 | . | . | TRBV5-1 | TGCGCCAGCAGCATACAGGGTGTGGATGAAAAACTGTTTTTT | CASSIQGVDEKLFF
15 | TRBJ2-5 | TRBD2 | . | TRBV11-3 | TGTGCCAGCAGCCGGACTAGCGGGGGGCAAGAGACCCAGTACTTC | CASSRTSGGQETQYF
12 | TRBJ1-2 | . | . | TRBV6-1 | TGTGCCAGCAGTTCGCCTTCGGGTGGCTACACCTTC | CASSSPSGGYTF
15 | TRBJ2-7 | . | . | TRBV6-5 | TGTGCCAGCAGCCGCCTCCCACAGGACCCGTACGAGCAGTACTTC | CASSRLPQDPYEQYF
15 | TRBJ2-3 | . | few | TRBV29-1 | TGCAGCCAAACCAAGACCGGGACAAGTACAGATACGCAGTATTTT | CSQTKTGTSTDTQYF
14 | TRBJ2-7 | TRBD1 | . | TRBV6-5 | TGTGCCAGCAGGCCGACAGGGGGCTCCTACGAGCAGTACTTC | CASRPTGGSYEQYF